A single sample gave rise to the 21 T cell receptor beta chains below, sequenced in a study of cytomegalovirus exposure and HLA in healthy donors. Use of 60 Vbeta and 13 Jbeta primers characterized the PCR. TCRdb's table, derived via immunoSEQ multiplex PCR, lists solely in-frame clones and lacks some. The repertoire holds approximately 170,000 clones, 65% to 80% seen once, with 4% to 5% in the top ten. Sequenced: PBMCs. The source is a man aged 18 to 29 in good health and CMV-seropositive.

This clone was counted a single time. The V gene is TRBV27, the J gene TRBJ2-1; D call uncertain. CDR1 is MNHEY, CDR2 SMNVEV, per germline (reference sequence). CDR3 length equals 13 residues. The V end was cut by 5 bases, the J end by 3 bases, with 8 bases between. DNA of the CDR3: TGTGCCAGCAGTCCACACGACTACAATGAGCAGTTCTTC. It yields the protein CASSPHDYNEQFF.

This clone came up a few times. The CDR3 DNA is TGTGCCAGCAGCACGACTAGCGGGACCTTCACAGATACGCAGTATTTT. This codes for CASSTTSGTFTDTQYF. The genes are TRBV2 and TRBJ2-3; 11 bases fit TRBD2. The ends lost 6 bases at V and 2 bases at J; junction bases unmatched: 7. The CDR3 loop spans 16 amino acids. Germline V lookup: CDR1 SNHLY, CDR2 FYNNEI.

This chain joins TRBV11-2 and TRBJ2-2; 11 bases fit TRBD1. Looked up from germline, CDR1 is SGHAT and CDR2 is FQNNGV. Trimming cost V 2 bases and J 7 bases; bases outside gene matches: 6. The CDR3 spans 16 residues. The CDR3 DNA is TGTGCCAGCAGCTTATCGCGGACAGGGGGCTTCGGGGAGCTGTTTTTT. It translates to CASSLSRTGGFGELFF.

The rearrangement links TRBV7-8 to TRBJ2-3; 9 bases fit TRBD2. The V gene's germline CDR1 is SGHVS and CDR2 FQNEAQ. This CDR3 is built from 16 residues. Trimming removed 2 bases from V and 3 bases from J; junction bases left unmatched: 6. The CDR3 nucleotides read TGTGCCAGCAGCTTATCCGGGACTAGCTTAACAGATACGCAGTATTTT. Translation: CASSLSGTSLTDTQYF.

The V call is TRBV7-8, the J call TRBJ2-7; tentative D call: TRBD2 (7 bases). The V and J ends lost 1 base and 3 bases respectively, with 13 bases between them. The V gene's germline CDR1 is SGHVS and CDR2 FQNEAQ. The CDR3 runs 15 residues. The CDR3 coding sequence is TGTGCCAGCAGCTTAGGGGAGGGCAGGGGCTACGAGCAGTACGTC. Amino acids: CASSLGEGRGYEQYV.

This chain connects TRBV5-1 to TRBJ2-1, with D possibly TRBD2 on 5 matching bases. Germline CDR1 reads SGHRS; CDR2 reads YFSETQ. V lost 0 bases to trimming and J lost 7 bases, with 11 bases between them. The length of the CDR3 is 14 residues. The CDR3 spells CASSLDGVGNEQFF. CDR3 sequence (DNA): TGCGCCAGCAGCTTGGACGGGGTAGGAAATGAGCAGTTCTTC.

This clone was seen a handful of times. CDR3 in amino acids: CAWNRDEAFF. For the CDR3, the DNA is TGTGCCTGGAACAGGGATGAAGCTTTCTTT. V and J are TRBV30 and TRBJ1-1; a weak D match, TRBD1 (6 bases). Per the germline V gene, CDR1 is GTSNPN and CDR2 is SVGIG (reference sequence). This CDR3 has 10 residues. V lost 4 bases to trimming and J lost 7 bases, with 7 bases between them. The full variable domain, in which reference TRBV30 and TRBJ1-1 provide the parts outside the CDR3, is SQTIHQWPATLVQPVGSPLSLECTVEGTSNPNLYWYRQAAGRGLQLLFYSVGIGQISSEVPQNLSASRPQDRQFILSSKKLLLSDSGFYLCAWNRDEAFFGQGTRLTVV.

CDR3 coding DNA: TGCGCCAGCAGCCGCCAGGGTCCAGATACGCAGTATTTT. Its protein is CASSRQGPDTQYF. This chain uses TRBV4-1 with TRBJ2-3, with a weak D call TRBD1 (5 bases). Germline CDR1 is MGHRA and CDR2 is YSYEKL. The CDR3 is 13 amino acids. Deletions cut 4 bases from V and 4 bases from J, with 9 bases between.

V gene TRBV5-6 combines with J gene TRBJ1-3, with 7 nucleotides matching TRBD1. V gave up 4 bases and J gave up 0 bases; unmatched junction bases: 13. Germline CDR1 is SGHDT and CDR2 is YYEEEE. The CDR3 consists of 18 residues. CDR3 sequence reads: CASSLWTGSIASGNTIYF. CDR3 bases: TGTGCCAGCAGCCTATGGACAGGAAGTATAGCCTCTGGAAACACCATATATTTT.

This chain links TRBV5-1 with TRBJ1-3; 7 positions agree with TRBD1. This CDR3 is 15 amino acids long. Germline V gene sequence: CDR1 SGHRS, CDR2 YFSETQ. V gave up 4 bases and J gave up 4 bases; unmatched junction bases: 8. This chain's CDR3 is CASSGPDRSGNTIYF. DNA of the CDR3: TGCGCCAGCAGCGGGCCGGACAGGTCCGGAAACACCATATATTTT.

CDR3: CASSVQDREVRGYTF. Here the CDR3 DNA reads TGTGCCAGCAGTGTTCAAGACAGGGAAGTGCGTGGCTACACCTTC. The chain carries TRBV6-1 and TRBJ1-2; the match to TRBD1 covers 7 bases. V shed 4 bases, J shed 7 bases, and the junction held 12 bases outside the gene matches. Germline V lookup: CDR1 MNHNS, CDR2 SASEGT. The CDR3 is 15 residues long.

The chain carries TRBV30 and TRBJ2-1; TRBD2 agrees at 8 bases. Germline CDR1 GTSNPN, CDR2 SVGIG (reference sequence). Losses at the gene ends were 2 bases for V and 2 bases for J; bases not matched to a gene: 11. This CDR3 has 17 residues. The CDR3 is CAWSFWGTRGTYNEQFF. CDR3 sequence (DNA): TGTGCCTGGAGTTTCTGGGGGACTAGAGGAACCTACAATGAGCAGTTCTTC.

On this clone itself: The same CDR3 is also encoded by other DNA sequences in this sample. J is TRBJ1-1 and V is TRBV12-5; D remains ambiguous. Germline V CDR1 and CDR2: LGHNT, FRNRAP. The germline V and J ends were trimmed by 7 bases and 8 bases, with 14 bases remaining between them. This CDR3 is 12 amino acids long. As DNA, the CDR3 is TGTGCTAGTGCCCCAGATGCAACCGAAGCTTTCTTT. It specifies CASAPDATEAFF. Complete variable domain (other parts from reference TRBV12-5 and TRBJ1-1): DARVTQTPRHKVTEMGQEVTMRCQPILGHNTVFWYRQTMMQGLELLAYFRNRAPLDDSGMPKDRFSAEMPDATLATLKIQPSEPRDSAVYFCASAPDATEAFFGQGTRLTVV.

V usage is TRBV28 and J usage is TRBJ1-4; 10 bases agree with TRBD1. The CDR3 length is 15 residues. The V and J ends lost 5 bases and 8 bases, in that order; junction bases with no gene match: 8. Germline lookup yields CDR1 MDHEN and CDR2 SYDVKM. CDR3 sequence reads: CASSPPGTGEEKLFF. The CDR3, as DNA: TGTGCCAGCAGTCCACCGGGGACAGGGGAGGAAAAACTGTTTTTT.

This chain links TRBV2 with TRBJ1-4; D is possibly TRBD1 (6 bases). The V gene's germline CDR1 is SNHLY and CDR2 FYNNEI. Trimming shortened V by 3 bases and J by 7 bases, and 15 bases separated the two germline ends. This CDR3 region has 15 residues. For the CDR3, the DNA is TGTGCCAGCAGTGACCTCAGGGGAGTTGGTGAAAAACTGTTTTTT. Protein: CASSDLRGVGEKLFF.

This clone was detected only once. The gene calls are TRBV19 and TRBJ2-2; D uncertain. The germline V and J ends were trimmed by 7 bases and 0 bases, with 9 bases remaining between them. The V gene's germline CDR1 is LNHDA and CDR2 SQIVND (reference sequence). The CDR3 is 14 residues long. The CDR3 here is CASTGGPNTGELFF. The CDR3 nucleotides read TGTGCCAGTACTGGCGGCCCGAACACCGGGGAGCTGTTTTTT.

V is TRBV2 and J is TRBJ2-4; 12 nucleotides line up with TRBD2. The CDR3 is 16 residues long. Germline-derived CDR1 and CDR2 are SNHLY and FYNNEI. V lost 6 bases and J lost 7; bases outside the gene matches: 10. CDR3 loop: CASSPPSGGGGNIQYF. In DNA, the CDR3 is TGTGCCAGCAGCCCCCCTAGCGGGGGGGGAGGGAACATTCAGTACTTC.

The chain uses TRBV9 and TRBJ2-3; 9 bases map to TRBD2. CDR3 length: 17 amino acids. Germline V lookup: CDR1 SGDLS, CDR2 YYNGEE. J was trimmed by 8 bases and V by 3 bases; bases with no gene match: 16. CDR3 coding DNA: TGTGCCAGCAGCGCCCGGCTAGCGGGAAAATCGGGTGGTACGCAGTATTTT. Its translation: CASSARLAGKSGGTQYF.

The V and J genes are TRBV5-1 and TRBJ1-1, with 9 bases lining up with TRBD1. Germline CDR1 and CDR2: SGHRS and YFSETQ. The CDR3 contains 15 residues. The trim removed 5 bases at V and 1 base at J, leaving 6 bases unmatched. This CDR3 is CASRPQGQGNTEAFF. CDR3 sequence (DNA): TGCGCCAGCAGACCCCAGGGACAGGGGAACACTGAAGCTTTCTTT.

The CDR3 here is CASSLLSGEQFF. CDR3 coding DNA: TGTGCCAGCAGCTTACTGTCGGGGGAGCAGTTCTTC. This chain joins TRBV7-9 and TRBJ2-1; D is possibly TRBD2 (5 bases). Trimming stripped 2 bases from V and 10 bases from J, with 9 bases between. CDR1 is SEHNR, CDR2 FQNEAQ, per germline (reference sequence). The CDR3 has 12 residues. The full variable domain, in which reference TRBV7-9 and TRBJ2-1 provide the parts outside the CDR3, is DTGVSQNPRHKITKRGQNVTFRCDPISEHNRLYWYRQTLGQGPEFLTYFQNEAQLEKSRLLSDRFSAERPKGSFSTLEIQRTEQGDSAMYLCASSLLSGEQFFGPGTRLTVL.

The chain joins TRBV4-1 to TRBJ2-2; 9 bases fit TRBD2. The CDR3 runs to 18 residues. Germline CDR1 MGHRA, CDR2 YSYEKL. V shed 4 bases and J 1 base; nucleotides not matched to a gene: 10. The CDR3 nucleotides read TGCGCCAGCAGCCCCCGGTGGCAGCGGGAGGAGAACACCGGGGAGCTGTTTTTT. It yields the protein CASSPRWQREENTGELFF.